This TCR beta chain was captured by sequencing in a study of esophageal squamous cell carcinoma under preoperative chemotherapy. Germline V gives CDR1 MNHEY, CDR2 SVGEGT. The V and J ends lost 2 bases and 4 bases respectively, with 8 bases between them. The CDR3 is 13 residues long. TCRdb ran MiXCR on the PCR reads and lists one entry per CDR3 protein. The data show 34,000 or so distinct CDR3 sequences, 52% seen once. Study observations and caveats: After treatment, tumor-infiltrating lymphocytes seemed to come partly from incoming peripheral T cells, not only local changes.

The time point denotes: after preoperative PTX-NDP chemotherapy. Patients received paclitaxel-nedaplatin as preoperative chemotherapy before surgery. This clonotype was counted a few times. Its specificity is unknown. The clonotype originates from a human donor with esophageal squamous cell carcinoma. The donor label of this sample is uncertain. Sample collection was performed from a patient given preoperative chemotherapy. V usage is TRBV6-2 or TRBV6-3 and J usage is TRBJ2-5; D is perhaps TRBD1 (5 bases). CDR3 DNA sequence: TGTGCCAGCAGTTACCAGGGATCAGAGACCCAGTACTTC. It is translated as CASSYQGSETQYF.